The entry that follows covers one T cell receptor (beta chain) sequence. This clone has more than one count but fewer than ten. This clone's antigen is unknown. Per-nucleotide qualities are absent, and no much larger clonotype sits a single base away. The receptor library was made with the immunoSEQ multiplex PCR assay. For the multiplex PCR, a mixture combining 60 forward primers for TCR Vbeta segments and 13 reverse primers for TCR Jbeta segments was used. Amplification of the CDR3 region of rearranged TCR beta genes was performed with a multiplex PCR assay on genomic DNA. Amplified TCR beta libraries were sequenced as 87-base-pair reads on the Illumina HiSeq System. The study's processing was this. Across the roughly 700 repertoires, a later analysis counted some 81 million unique TCR beta chains, roughly 11 million of which were shared by at least two donors. A nearest-neighbor algorithm error-corrected the raw reads and collapsed the reads into unique sequences, merging closely related sequences to remove PCR and sequencing errors. Alignment of CDR3 sequences to IMGT reference sequences was used to assign V, D and J gene segments. For a sequence to be retained, a match of at least six nucleotides to both a V gene segment and a J gene segment was required. A rearrangement counted as productive if the CDR3 had no stop codons and remained in frame with V and J, and every other rearrangement counted as non-productive. Following IMGT convention, CDR3 was defined as the stretch from the second conserved V-encoded cysteine to the conserved J-encoded phenylalanine. The earlier analysis of around 640 of the donors excluded sequences that lacked an unambiguous match to a single V gene segment. An earlier analysis of 500 to 700 of the donors classified V segments as functional when productive rearrangements were above 56.7% and as segregating when the standard deviation between donors was above 5%. A statistical classification framework was built for diagnosing cytomegalovirus status from the catalog of TCR beta chain sequences. In a later analysis, TCR nucleotide sequences were compared against IMGT/GENE-DB human TR gene sequences so that V and J genes could be assigned. In a later analysis, CDR3 sequences and most-parsimonious VDJ recombination scenarios were assigned using the TCRdist pipeline. A later analysis defined each TCR beta chain by its CDR3 amino acid sequence plus V-gene family, and excluded reads lacking a unique V-gene family. A later analysis removed 550 to 700 highly shared, low-generation-probability nucleotide sequences to deal with suspected cross-contamination and a sequencing artifact. In a later analysis, a clonal expansion index for each public chain was calculated from normalized within-repertoire ranks of inferred template counts. A later analysis computed generation probabilities with a VDJ recombination model fitted to out-of-frame rearrangements, and checked the results against IGoR. In a later analysis, hypergeometric tests were used to score TCR-TCR, TCR-HLA and TCR-CMV co-occurrence, with a repertoire-size bias correction applied to TCR pairs. A later analysis estimated false discovery rates by permuting HLA or CMV assignments 20 times. In a later analysis, co-occurring TCRs were grouped using DBSCAN, and TCRdist sequence similarity was added for clustering within HLA-allele-positive subsets. Repertoires with fewer than 30,000 or more than 120,000 public chains were left out of co-occurrence clustering, as were a few repertoires with anomalous nucleotide sharing. TCRdb holds this immuneACCESS table with in-frame rearrangements only. Some clones are missing; in checked studies, unresolved V genes explain under half, and the rest has no known cause. Clone size and the V and J calls come from that table; the DNA yielded D and trimming. Present in this sample are tens of thousands of clones, over 55% of which were seen just once. The ten largest account for around 6.5% of the sample.

These data belong to a study of cytomegalovirus exposure and HLA in healthy donors (dated by TCRdb to between 2016 and 2019). A note on the overall study: An earlier analysis of 587 of the donors reported 250 to 350 Gb of sequence data and 95 million to 120 million unique TCR beta sequences obtained from about 179 million T cells. About 300 gigabases of sequencing data and 78 million or so unique TCR sequences were included in an early release covering over 600 HLA-typed donors. Of the roughly 390 genotyped donors, around 81% fell in the genetic ancestry cluster associated with self-reported Caucasian donors. The study aimed to test whether cataloging public T cell receptors could reveal signatures of past pathogen exposure. The T cell repertoires of some 700 subjects were profiled by immunosequencing and related to cytomegalovirus serostatus. In addition to the first cohort of hundreds of subjects, a separate validation cohort of 130 or so different subjects was used. To predict cytomegalovirus infection status, the study combined high-throughput TCR immunosequencing, statistical association of individual TCRs with disease status, and machine learning. A later analysis re-analyzed previously published TCR beta repertoires from roughly 690 donors and added high-resolution HLA genotyping to study TCR occurrence patterns. The later analysis used no new phenotypic data to find candidate immune exposures, relying instead on TCR beta sequences and their occurrence across donors. An earlier analysis of 587 of the donors used high-throughput TCR beta sequencing to judge whether each TCR beta V gene segment behaved as functional or pseudogenic. Donor age, sex, ethnicity and CMV serostatus were compiled together with the repertoire data. Genome-wide SNP genotypes for about three fifths of the 666 donors were used in a later genetic analysis, which treated that subset as a discovery cohort. Every discovery cohort repertoire had been produced on one sequencing platform. HLA typing included class I and class II loci at four-digit resolution. Typing coverage varied by locus: about 629-630 donors for A, B, C, DRB1 and DQB1; 522 for DQA1; more than 600 for DPA1; approximately 470 for DPB1. Because of strong linkage in the cohort, a few DR-DQ haplotypes were treated as single units for association and clustering. Among some 410 genotyped donors of the cohort, an average of about 240,000 unique TCR beta nucleotide sequences were sequenced per donor, roughly 18% of them non-productive.

V is cut back by 0 bases and J by 4 bases, with 4 bases in the junction unmatched. The CDR3 runs 17 amino acids, cysteine and phenylalanine included. The read is trimmed to its CDR3 DNA, 51 bases read in frame from base 1. CDR1 and CDR2 are drawn from the germline V gene: SGHRS, YFSETQ. The cohort comprised some 700 healthy bone marrow donors. At the time of sampling, all cohort members were nominally healthy, though unrecorded immune exposures were likely present. The donor was CMV seronegative and belonged to the group of around 400 seronegative cohort members. A peripheral blood sample was collected from each donor, and TCR beta sequencing was performed on peripheral blood mononuclear cells. Genomic DNA was extracted from the blood cell samples with the Qiagen DNeasy Blood Extraction Kit. What the research found in general, with its limitations: Immune exposure information for the cohort was limited to CMV serostatus. At a false discovery rate of 0.05, a later analysis linked 15,000 to 20,000 TCR beta sequences to specific HLA alleles. In the study, around 150 TCR beta chains were listed as associated with cytomegalovirus. In a later analysis, HLA-associated TCR beta chains showed more clonal expansion and lower generation probabilities than non-associated chains that were equally common. It was suggested by the authors that the approach could potentially be generalized to other disease states and immunological phenotypes. Because counts were too low, more than 15 rarely observed V segments, including chromosome 9 orphons, were excluded from the earlier analysis of under 650 of the donors. Linkage disequilibrium might explain the correlated functional status among segregating V segments, but an unknown experimental factor could not be ruled out. V-gene and J-gene trimming of TCR beta chains was associated with a missense DCLRE1C variant in a later genetic analysis, and the association was replicated in an independent cohort. Strong co-occurrence of HLA alleles, especially DR and DQ, made assigning TCR associations to individual alleles difficult. Some IMGT-functional V segments, including TRBV6-2 and TRBV6-3, could not be told apart with the 87-base-pair reads, so those segments were excluded. Roughly uniform sequencing depth across donors was assumed in presence/absence analyses, although this assumption may not hold. In a later analysis, TCR association rates were found to vary across HLA loci, with the most associated TCRs seen for DRB1 alleles and the fewest for HLA-C alleles. Broadly in line with IMGT annotations, most TCR beta V segments showed up in productive rearrangements about 87% or about 30% of the time in an earlier analysis of several hundred of the donors. While some public TCRs were present in many individuals, most TCR sequences turned up only very rarely across donors. Because HLA typing was unavailable for some donors at each locus, only the typed subset was used in association tests. In a later genetic analysis, fewer N-insertions in productive TCRs were reported among donors in an Asian-associated ancestry cluster than the approximately 630-donor mean. A further reported finding was that TCR beta sequences accurately predicted the HLA-A and HLA-B alleles for most subjects in the first cohort. The classifier was reported to diagnose cytomegalovirus status with high specificity and sensitivity in both the original and validation cohorts. According to a later analysis, parvovirus B19, influenza, CMV and Epstein-Barr virus appeared linked to several top co-occurrence clusters. Three of the identified cytomegalovirus-associated TCR beta chains were confirmed in vitro to be specific for cytomegalovirus antigens. A cluster of highly shared sequence variants was judged likely to be a technical artifact of the sequencing pipeline. According to a later analysis, most CMV-associated TCR beta chains appeared to be HLA-restricted, and the HLA associations seemed to be driven largely by CMV exposure. In this cohort, only TCR beta chains were sequenced, and detectable features were limited by the absence of alpha or paired-chain data.

The specimen was PBMCs. This clonotype was sampled from a woman aged 25-40 years in good health and CMV-seronegative. The chain uses TRBV5-1 and TRBJ1-4, with TRBD1 identical over 12 junction bases. Read as DNA, the sequence is TGCGCCAGCAGCTTGGGGGACAGGGGGCATGATAATGAAAAACTGTTTTTT. It translates as CASSLGDRGHDNEKLFF.